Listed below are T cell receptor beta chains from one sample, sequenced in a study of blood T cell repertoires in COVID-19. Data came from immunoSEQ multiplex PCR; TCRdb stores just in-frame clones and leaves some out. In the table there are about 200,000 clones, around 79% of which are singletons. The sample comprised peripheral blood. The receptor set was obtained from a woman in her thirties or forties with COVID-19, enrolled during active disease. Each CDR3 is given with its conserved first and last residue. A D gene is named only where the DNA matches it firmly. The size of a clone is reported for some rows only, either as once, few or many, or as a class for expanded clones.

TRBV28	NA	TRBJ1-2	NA	CASREANYGYTF	TGTGCCAGCAGGGAGGCTAACTATGGCTACACCTTC
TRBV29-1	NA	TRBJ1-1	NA	CSGLDRLNTEAFF	TGCAGCGGGCTTGACAGGCTGAACACTGAAGCTTTCTTT
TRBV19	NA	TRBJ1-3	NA	CASSFGELGNTIYF	TGTGCCAGTAGTTTCGGGGAGTTGGGAAACACCATATATTTT
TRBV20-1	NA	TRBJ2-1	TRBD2	CSASPSGPEGNEQFF	TGCAGTGCTAGTCCTAGCGGTCCCGAGGGTAATGAGCAGTTCTTC
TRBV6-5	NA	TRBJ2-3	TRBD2	CASTLGGETDTQYF	TGTGCCAGCACCCTCGGGGGGGAGACAGATACGCAGTATTTT
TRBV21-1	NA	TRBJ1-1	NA	CASPKTPFGAFF	TGTGCCAGCCCTAAAACCCCATTCGGGGCTTTCTTT
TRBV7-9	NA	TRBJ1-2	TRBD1	CASSPGTGGDYGYTF	TGTGCCAGCAGCCCAGGGACAGGGGGCGACTATGGCTACACCTTC
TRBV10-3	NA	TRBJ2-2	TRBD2	CAISARLAGEPGELFF	TGTGCCATCAGTGCGAGACTAGCGGGTGAACCCGGGGAGCTGTTTTTT
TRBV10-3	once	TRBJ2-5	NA	CAISDEGVGQETQYF	TGTGCCATCAGTGACGAGGGCGTCGGGCAAGAGACCCAGTACTTC
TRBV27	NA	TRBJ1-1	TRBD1	CASSPLTGALTEAFF	TGTGCCAGCAGTCCTCTCACAGGGGCTCTCACTGAAGCTTTCTTT
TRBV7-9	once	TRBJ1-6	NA	CASSQDFTRGINSPLHF	TGTGCCAGCAGCCAAGATTTTACCAGGGGAATTAATTCACCCCTCCACTTT
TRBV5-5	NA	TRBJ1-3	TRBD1	CASRLTGAGNTIYF	TGTGCCAGCAGGCTGACAGGGGCAGGAAACACCATATATTTT
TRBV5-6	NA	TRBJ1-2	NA	CASSLRDYGYTF	TGTGCCAGCAGCTTGCGGGACTATGGCTACACCTTC
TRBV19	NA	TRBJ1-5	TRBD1	CASSIRQGARIGQPQHF	TGTGCCAGTAGTATTAGGCAGGGGGCGCGGATAGGTCAGCCCCAGCATTTT
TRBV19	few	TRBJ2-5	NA	CASSIELAQETQYF	TGTGCCAGTAGTATAGAGTTGGCCCAAGAGACCCAGTACTTC
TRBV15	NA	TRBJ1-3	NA	CATRASSGNTIYF	TGTGCCACCAGAGCAAGCTCTGGAAACACCATATATTTT
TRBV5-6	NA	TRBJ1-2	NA	CASSRRGLGTATNYGYTF	TGTGCCAGCAGCAGGCGGGGACTTGGGACCGCCACTAACTATGGCTACACCTTC
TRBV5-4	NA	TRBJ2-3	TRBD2	CASSFRTSGGAKGTQYF	TGTGCCAGCAGCTTCAGGACTAGCGGGGGGGCCAAAGGTACGCAGTATTTT
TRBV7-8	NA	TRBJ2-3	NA	CASSLGLTFDTQYF	TGTGCCAGCAGCTTAGGACTGACCTTTGATACGCAGTATTTT
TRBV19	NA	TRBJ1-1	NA	CASSRGEGIRTEAFF	TGTGCCAGTAGTAGGGGTGAGGGAATAAGGACTGAAGCTTTCTTT
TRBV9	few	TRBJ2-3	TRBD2	CASSVLSGGTDTQYF	TGTGCCAGCAGCGTGCTTAGCGGGGGGACAGATACGCAGTATTTT
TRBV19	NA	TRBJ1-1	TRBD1	CASSILTFGTVNTEAFF	TGTGCCAGTAGTATCTTAACTTTCGGGACAGTGAACACTGAAGCTTTCTTT
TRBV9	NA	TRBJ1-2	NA	CASSVDDGGYGYTF	TGTGCCAGCAGCGTAGACGACGGCGGCTATGGCTACACCTTC
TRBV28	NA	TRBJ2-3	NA	CASTSGEDSTDTQYF	TGTGCCAGCACGTCAGGGGAAGATAGCACAGATACGCAGTATTTT